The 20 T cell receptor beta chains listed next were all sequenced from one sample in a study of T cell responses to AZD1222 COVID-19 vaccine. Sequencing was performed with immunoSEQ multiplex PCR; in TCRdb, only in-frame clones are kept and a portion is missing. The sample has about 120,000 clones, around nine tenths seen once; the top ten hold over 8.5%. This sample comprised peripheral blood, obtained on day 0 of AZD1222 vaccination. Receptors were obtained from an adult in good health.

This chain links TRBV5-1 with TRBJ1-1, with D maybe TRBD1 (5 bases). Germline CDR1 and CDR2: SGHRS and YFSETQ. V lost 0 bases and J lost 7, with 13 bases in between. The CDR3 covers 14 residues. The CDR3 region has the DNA TGCGCCAGCAGCTTGGTCGGGGCAGCGGTTGAAGCTTTCTTT. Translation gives CASSLVGAAVEAFF.

The CDR3 loop is CASSRVDMGLSYEQYF. Written as DNA, the CDR3 is TGCGCCAGCAGCCGAGTCGACATGGGCCTCTCCTACGAGCAGTACTTC. The J gene is TRBJ2-7, the V gene TRBV4-1; no definite D call. CDR1 and CDR2 (germline): MGHRA, YSYEKL. The CDR3 has 16 amino acids. Deletions cut 4 bases from V and 0 bases from J, with 16 bases between.

The CDR3 protein is CASSFKYRDRVSGYTF. The CDR3 coding sequence is TGTGCCAGCAGTTTTAAGTACAGGGACAGGGTTAGTGGCTACACCTTC. The rearrangement links TRBV28 to TRBJ1-2; 9 nucleotides match TRBD1. From germline, CDR1 is MDHEN and CDR2 SYDVKM. This CDR3 is built from 16 residues. The J segment lost 7 bases and the V segment lost 3 bases, leaving 12 bases of the junction unmatched.

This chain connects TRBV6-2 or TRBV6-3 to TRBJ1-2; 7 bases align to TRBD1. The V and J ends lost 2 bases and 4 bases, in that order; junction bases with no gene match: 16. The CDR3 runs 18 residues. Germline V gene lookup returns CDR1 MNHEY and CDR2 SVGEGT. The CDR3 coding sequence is TGTGCCAGCAGTTACCCCCTCCCCCGACAGGGCTTGGGCTATGGCTACACCTTC. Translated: CASSYPLPRQGLGYGYTF.

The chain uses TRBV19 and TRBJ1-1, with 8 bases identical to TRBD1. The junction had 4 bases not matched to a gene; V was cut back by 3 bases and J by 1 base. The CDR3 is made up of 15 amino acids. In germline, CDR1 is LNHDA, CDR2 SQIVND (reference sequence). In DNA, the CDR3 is TGTGCCAGTAGTATCTCCGGGACAGGGAACACTGAAGCTTTCTTT. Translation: CASSISGTGNTEAFF.

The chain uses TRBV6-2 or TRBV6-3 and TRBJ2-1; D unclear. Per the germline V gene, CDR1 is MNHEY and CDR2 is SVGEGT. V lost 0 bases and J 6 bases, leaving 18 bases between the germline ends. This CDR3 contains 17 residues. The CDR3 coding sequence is TGTGCCAGCAGTTACTCGAGCCGGGCGCCCGTCGGCAATGAGCAGTTCTTC. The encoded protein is CASSYSSRAPVGNEQFF.

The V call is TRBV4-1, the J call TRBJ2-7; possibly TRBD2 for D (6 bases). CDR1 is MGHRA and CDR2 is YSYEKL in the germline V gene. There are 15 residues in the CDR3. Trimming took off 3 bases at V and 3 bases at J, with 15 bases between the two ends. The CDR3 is CASSQSSGASYEQYF. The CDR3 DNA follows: TGCGCCAGCAGCCAGAGTTCGGGAGCGAGCTACGAGCAGTACTTC.

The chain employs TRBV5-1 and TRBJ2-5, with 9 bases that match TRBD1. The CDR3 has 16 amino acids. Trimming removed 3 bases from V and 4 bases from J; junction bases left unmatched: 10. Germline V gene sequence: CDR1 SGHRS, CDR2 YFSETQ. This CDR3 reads CASSSQGQGEGETQYF. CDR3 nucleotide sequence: TGCGCCAGCAGCTCCCAGGGACAGGGAGAGGGAGAGACCCAGTACTTC. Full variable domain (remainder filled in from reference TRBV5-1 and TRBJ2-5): KAGVTQTPRYLIKTRGQQVTLSCSPISGHRSVSWYQQTPGQGLQFLFEYFSETQRNKGNFPGRFSGRQFSNSRSEMNVSTLELGDSALYLCASSSQGQGEGETQYFGPGTRLLVL.

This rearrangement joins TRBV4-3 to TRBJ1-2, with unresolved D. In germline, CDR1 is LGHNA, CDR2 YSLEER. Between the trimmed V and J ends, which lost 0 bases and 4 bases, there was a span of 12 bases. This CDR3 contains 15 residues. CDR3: CASSQDVLGGYGYTF. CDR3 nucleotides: TGCGCCAGCAGCCAAGATGTGTTGGGCGGCTATGGCTACACCTTC.

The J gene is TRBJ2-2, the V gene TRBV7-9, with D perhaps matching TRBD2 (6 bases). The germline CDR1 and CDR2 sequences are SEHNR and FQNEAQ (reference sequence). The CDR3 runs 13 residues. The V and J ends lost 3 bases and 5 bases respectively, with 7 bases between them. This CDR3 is CASSLTSTGELFF. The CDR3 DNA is TGTGCCAGCAGCTTGACTAGTACCGGGGAGCTGTTTTTT. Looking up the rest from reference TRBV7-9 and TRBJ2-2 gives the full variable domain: DTGVSQNPRHKITKRGQNVTFRCDPISEHNRLYWYRQTLGQGPEFLTYFQNEAQLEKSRLLSDRFSAERPKGSFSTLEIQRTEQGDSAMYLCASSLTSTGELFFGEGSRLTVL.

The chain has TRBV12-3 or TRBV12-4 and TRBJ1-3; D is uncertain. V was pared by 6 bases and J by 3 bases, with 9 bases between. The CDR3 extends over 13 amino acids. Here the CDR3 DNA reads TGTGCCAGCAGGCCGTTCGGTGGAAACACCATATATTTT. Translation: CASRPFGGNTIYF.

The CDR3 DNA follows: TGTGCCAGCAGAAGGACAGAAAATAGCAATCAGCCCCAGCATTTT. This codes for CASRRTENSNQPQHF. The V call is TRBV6-5, the J call TRBJ1-5; a possible D gene is TRBD1 (6 bases). The V end was cut by 6 bases, the J end by 0 bases, with 12 bases between. The CDR3 has 15 residues. Germline CDR1 reads MNHEY; CDR2 reads SVGAGI.

CDR3 sequence reads: CASSPGQGEDGYTF. DNA of the CDR3: TGTGCCAGCAGTCCGGGACAGGGGGAGGATGGCTACACCTTC. The chain joins TRBV28 to TRBJ1-2; 11 nucleotides agree with TRBD1. The CDR3 has 14 residues. The V segment lost 5 bases and the J segment 6 bases; nucleotides outside the gene matches: 5. In germline, CDR1 is MDHEN, CDR2 SYDVKM.

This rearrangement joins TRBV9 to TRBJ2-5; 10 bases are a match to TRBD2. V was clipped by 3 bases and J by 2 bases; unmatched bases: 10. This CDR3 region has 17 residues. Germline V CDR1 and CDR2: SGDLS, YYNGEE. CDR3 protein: CASSAFTTSGLQETQYF. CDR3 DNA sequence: TGTGCCAGCAGCGCCTTTACGACTAGCGGGTTACAAGAGACCCAGTACTTC. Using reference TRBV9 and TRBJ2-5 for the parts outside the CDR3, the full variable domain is DSGVTQTPKHLITATGQRVTLRCSPRSGDLSVYWYQQSLDQGLQFLIQYYNGEERAKGNILERFSAQQFPDLHSELNLSSLELGDSALYFCASSAFTTSGLQETQYFGPGTRLLVL.

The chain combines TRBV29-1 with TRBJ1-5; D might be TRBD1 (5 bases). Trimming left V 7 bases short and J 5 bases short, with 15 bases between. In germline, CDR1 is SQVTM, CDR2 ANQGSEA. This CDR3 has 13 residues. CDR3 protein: CSAKVRGDQPQHF. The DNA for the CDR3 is TGCAGCGCAAAAGTCAGAGGGGATCAGCCCCAGCATTTT. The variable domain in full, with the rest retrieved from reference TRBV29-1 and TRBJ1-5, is SAVISQKPSRDICQRGTSLTIQCQVDSQVTMMFWYRQQPGQSLTLIATANQGSEATYESGFVIDKFPISRPNLTFSTLTVSNMSPEDSSIYLCSAKVRGDQPQHFGDGTRLSIL.

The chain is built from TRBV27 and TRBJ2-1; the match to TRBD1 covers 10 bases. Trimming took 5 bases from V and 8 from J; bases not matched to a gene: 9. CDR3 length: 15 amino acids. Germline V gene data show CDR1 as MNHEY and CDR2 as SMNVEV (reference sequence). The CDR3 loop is CASSPDRGQNYEQFF. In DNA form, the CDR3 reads TGTGCCAGCAGTCCAGACAGGGGGCAGAATTATGAGCAGTTCTTC.

The CDR3 sequence: CASSYQGQGYGYTF. CDR3 in DNA: TGTGCCAGCAGTTACCAAGGCCAGGGCTATGGCTACACCTTC. The chain couples TRBV6-5 to TRBJ1-2; D may be TRBD1 (5 bases). The germline gives CDR1 MNHEY, CDR2 SVGAGI. The V end was cut by 2 bases, the J end by 4 bases, with 11 bases between. This CDR3 comprises 14 residues.

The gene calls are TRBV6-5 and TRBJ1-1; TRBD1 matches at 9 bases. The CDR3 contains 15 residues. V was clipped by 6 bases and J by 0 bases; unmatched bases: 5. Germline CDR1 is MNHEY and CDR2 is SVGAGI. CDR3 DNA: TGTGCCAGCAGCACGACAGGGGGAGTGAACACTGAAGCTTTCTTT. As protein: CASSTTGGVNTEAFF.

Here the CDR3 reads CASSINNEQFF. The CDR3 coding sequence is TGTGCCAGCAGCATTAACAATGAGCAGTTCTTC. The J gene is TRBJ2-1, the V gene TRBV7-3; unclear D gene. Trimming stripped 5 bases from V and 5 bases from J, with 4 bases between. Germline CDR1 reads SGHTA; CDR2 reads FQGTGA. There are 11 residues in the CDR3.

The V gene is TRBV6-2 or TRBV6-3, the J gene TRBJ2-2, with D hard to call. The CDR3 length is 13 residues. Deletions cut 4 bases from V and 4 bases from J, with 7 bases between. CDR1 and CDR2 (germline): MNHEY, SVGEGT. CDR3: CASSFPVTGELFF. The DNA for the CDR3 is TGTGCCAGCAGTTTCCCCGTCACCGGGGAGCTGTTTTTT.